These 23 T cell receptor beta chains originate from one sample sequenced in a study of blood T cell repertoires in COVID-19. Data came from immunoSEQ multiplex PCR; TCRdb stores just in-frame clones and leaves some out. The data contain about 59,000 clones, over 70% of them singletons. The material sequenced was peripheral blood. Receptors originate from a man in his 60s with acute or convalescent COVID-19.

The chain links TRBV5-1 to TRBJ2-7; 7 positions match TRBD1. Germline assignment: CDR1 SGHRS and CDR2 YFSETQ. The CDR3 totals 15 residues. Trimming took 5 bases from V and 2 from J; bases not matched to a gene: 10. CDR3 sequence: CASSFTGTEAYEQYF. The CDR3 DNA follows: TGCGCCAGCAGTTTTACCGGGACAGAAGCCTACGAGCAGTACTTC.

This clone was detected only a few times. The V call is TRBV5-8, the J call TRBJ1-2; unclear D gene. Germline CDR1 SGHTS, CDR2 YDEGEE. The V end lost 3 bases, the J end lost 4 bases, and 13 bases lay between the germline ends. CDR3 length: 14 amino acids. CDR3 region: CASSSRRLSYGYTF. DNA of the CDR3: TGTGCCAGCAGCTCGCGCAGGCTTAGCTATGGCTACACCTTC.

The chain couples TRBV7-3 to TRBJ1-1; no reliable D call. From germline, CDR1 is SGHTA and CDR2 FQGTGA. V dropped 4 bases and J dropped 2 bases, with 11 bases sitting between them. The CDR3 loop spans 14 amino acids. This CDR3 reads CASSSSGQNTEAFF. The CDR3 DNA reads TGTGCCAGCAGCTCCTCGGGTCAAAACACTGAAGCTTTCTTT. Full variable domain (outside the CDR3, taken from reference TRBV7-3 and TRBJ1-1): GAGVSQTPSNKVTEKGKYVELRCDPISGHTALYWYRQSLGQGPEFLIYFQGTGAADDSGLPNDRFFAVRPEGSVSTLKIQRTERGDSAVYLCASSSSGQNTEAFFGQGTRLTVV.

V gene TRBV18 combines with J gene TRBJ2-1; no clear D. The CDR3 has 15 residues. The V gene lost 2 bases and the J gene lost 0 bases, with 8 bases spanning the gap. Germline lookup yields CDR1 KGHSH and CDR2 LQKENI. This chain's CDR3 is CASSPMKSSYNEQFF. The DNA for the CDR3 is TGTGCCAGCTCACCAATGAAGAGCTCCTACAATGAGCAGTTCTTC.

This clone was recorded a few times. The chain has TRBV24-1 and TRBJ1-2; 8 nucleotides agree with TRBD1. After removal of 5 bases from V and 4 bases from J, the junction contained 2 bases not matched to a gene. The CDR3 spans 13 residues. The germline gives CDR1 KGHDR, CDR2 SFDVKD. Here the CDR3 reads CATSAGQGYGYTF. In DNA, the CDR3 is TGTGCCACCAGTGCAGGACAGGGCTATGGCTACACCTTC.

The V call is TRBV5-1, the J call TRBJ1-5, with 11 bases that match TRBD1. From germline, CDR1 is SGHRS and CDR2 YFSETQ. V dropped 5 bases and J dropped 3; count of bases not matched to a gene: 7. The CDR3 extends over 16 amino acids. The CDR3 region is CASSLGGQGDNQPQHF. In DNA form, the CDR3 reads TGCGCCAGCAGTTTAGGGGGACAGGGGGACAATCAGCCCCAGCATTTT. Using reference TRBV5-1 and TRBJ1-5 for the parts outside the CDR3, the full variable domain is KAGVTQTPRYLIKTRGQQVTLSCSPISGHRSVSWYQQTPGQGLQFLFEYFSETQRNKGNFPGRFSGRQFSNSRSEMNVSTLELGDSALYLCASSLGGQGDNQPQHFGDGTRLSIL.

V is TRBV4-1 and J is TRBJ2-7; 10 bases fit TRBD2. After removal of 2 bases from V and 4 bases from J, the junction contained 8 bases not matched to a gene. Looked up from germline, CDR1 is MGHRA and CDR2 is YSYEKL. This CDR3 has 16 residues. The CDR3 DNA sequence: TGCGCCAGCAGCCAACGGCTAGCGGGGGACAATTACGAGCAGTACTTC. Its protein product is CASSQRLAGDNYEQYF.

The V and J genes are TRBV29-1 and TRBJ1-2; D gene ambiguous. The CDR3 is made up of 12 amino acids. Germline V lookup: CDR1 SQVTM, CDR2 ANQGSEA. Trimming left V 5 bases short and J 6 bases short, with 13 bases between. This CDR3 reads CSVSGGSDGYTF. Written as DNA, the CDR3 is TGCAGCGTTTCGGGTGGAAGCGATGGCTACACCTTC.

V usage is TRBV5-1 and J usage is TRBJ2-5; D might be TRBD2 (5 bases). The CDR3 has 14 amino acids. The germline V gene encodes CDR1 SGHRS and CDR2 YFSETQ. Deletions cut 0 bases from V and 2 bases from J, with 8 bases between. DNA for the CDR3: TGCGCCAGCAGCTTGGAGTGGACTCAAGAGACCCAGTACTTC. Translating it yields CASSLEWTQETQYF.

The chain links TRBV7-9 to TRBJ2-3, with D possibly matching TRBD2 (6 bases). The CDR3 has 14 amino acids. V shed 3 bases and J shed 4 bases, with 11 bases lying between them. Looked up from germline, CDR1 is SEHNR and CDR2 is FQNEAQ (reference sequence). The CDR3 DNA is TGTGCCAGCAGCTTCGGGGGAGGCCCAGATACGCAGTATTTT. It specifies CASSFGGGPDTQYF.

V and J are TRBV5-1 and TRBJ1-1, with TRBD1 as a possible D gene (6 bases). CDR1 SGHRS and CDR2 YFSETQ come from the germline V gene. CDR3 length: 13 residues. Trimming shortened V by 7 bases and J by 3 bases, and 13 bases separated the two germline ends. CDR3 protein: CASGTLPDTEAFF. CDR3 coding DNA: TGCGCCAGCGGGACACTTCCGGACACTGAAGCTTTCTTT.

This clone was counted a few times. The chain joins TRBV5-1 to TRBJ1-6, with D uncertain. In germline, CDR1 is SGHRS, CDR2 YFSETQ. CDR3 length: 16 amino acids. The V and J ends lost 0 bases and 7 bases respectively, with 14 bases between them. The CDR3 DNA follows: TGCGCCAGCAGCTTGGGATATAGCGGCGAAAATTCACCCCTCCACTTT. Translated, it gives CASSLGYSGENSPLHF.

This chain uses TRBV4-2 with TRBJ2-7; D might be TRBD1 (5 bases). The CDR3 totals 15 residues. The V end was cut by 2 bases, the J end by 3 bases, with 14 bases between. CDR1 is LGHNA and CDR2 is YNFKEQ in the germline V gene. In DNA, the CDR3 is TGTGCCAGCAGCCAATATTTCGGACAAGTCTACGAGCAGTACTTC. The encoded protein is CASSQYFGQVYEQYF.

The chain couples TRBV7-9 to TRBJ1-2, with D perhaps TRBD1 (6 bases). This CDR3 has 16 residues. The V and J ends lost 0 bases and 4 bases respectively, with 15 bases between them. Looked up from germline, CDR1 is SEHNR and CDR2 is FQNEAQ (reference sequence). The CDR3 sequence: CASSLAWGRGGYGYTF. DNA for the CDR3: TGTGCCAGCAGCTTAGCGTGGGGCAGGGGTGGCTATGGCTACACCTTC.

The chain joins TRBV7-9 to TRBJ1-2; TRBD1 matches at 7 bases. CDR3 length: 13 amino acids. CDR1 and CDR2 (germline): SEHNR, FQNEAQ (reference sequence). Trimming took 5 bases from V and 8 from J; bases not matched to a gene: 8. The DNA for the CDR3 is TGTGCCAGCAGCGCGGACAGGATCGGGGGCTACACCTTC. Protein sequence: CASSADRIGGYTF.

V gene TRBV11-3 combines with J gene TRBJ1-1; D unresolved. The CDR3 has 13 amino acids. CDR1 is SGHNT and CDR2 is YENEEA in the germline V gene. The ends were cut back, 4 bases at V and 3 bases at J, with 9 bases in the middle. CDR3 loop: CASSSPFDTEAFF. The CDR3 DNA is TGTGCCAGCAGCTCCCCCTTCGACACTGAAGCTTTCTTT.

CDR3 nucleotides: TGTGCCAGTAGTAGAGACAGGGAAGGAGGGCAGCCCCAGCATTTT. This encodes CASSRDREGGQPQHF. The chain carries TRBV19 and TRBJ1-5, with 7 bases aligning to TRBD1. This CDR3 comprises 15 residues. V shed 4 bases and J 7 bases; nucleotides not matched to a gene: 10. The germline gives CDR1 LNHDA, CDR2 SQIVND (reference sequence).

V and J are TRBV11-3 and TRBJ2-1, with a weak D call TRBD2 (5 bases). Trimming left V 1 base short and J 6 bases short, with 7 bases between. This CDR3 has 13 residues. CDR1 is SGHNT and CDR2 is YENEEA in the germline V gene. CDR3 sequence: CASSLGGFNEQFF. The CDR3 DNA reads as TGTGCCAGCAGCTTAGGAGGGTTCAATGAGCAGTTCTTC.

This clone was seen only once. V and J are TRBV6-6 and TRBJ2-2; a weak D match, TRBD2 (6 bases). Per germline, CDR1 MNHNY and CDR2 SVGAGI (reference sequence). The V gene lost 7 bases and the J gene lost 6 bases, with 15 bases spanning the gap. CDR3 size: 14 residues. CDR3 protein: CASTQRLVSGELFF. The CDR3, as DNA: TGTGCCAGCACCCAGCGACTAGTCTCCGGGGAGCTGTTTTTT.

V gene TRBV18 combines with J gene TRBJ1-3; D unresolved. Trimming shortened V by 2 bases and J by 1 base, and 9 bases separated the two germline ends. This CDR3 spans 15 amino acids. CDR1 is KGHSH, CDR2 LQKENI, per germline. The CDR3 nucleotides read TGTGCCAGCTCACCATACGGTGAATCTGGAAACACCATATATTTT. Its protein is CASSPYGESGNTIYF.

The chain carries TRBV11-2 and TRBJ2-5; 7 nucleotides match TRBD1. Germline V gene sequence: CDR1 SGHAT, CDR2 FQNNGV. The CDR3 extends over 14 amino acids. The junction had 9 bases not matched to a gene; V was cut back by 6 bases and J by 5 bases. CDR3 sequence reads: CASSLRQGGETQYF. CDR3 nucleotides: TGTGCCAGCAGTCTTAGACAGGGCGGGGAGACCCAGTACTTC.

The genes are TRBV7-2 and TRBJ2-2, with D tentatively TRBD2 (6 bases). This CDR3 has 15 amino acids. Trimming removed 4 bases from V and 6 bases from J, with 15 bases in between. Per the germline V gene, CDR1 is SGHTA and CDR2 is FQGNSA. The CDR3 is CASSWAGLRAGELFF. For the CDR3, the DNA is TGTGCCAGCAGCTGGGCGGGGCTTCGAGCCGGGGAGCTGTTTTTT.

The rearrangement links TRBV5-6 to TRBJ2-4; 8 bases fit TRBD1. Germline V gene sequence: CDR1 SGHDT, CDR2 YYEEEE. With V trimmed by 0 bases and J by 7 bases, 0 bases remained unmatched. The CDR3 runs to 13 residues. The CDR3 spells CASSLGTGNIQYF. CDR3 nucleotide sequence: TGTGCCAGCAGCTTGGGGACAGGGAACATTCAGTACTTC.